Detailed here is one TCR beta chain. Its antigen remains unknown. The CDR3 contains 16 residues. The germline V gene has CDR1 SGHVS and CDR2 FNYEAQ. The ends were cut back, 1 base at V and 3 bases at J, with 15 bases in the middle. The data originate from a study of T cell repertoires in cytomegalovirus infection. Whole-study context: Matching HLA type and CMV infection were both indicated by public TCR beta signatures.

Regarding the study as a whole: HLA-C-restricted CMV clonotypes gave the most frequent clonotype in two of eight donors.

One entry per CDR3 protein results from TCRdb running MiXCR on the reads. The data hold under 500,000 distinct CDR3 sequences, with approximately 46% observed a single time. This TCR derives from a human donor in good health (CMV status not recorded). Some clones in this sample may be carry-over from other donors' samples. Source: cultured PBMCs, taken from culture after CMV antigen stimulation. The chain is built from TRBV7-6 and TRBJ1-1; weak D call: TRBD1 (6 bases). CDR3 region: CASSLGVSRGHTEAFF. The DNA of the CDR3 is TGTGCCAGCAGCTTAGGCGTGTCGCGGGGGCACACTGAAGCTTTCTTT.